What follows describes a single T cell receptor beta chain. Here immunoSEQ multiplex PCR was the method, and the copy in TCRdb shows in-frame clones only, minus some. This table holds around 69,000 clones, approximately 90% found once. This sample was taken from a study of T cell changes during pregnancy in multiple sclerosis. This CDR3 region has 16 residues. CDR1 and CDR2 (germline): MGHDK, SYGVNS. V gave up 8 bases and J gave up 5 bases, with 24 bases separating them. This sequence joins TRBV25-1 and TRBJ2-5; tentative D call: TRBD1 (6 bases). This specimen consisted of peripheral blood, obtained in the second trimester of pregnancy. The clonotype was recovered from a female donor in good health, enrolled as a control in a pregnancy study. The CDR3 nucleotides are TGTGCCAGCTCGCAACACCGCGACAGGCAGAAGGAGACCCAGTACTTC. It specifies CASSQHRDRQKETQYF.